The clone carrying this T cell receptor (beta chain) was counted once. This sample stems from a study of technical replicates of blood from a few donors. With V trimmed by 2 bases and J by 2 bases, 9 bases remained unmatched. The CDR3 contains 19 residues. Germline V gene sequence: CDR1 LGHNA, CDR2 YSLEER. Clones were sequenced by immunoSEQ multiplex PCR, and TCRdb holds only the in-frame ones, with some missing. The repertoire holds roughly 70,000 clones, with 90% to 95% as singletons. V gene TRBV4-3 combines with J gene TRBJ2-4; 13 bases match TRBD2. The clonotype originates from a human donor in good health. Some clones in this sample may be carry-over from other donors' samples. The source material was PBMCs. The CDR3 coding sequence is TGCGCCAGCAGCCAAATACTAGCGGGGGGGTCTCGAACCAAAAACATTCAGTACTTC. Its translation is CASSQILAGGSRTKNIQYF.